This entry concerns a single T cell receptor (beta chain). TCRdb keeps only in-frame clones here, not all; method: immunoSEQ multiplex PCR. Among around 97,000 clones, 90% were seen once, and the ten largest hold around 0.76%. These data come from a study of T cell changes during pregnancy in multiple sclerosis. Per the germline V gene, CDR1 is MNHEY and CDR2 is SVGAGI. Trimming left V 3 bases short and J 4 bases short, with 15 bases between. The CDR3 sequence is 15 residues long. The chain joins TRBV6-5 to TRBJ1-2, with D possibly matching TRBD1 (5 bases). The specimen comprised peripheral blood, sampled in the second trimester of pregnancy. The receptor's source is a female donor in good health, enrolled as a control in a pregnancy study. CDR3 sequence: CASSYTTGPPYGYTF. The DNA of the CDR3 is TGTGCCAGCAGTTATACAACAGGACCCCCCTATGGCTACACCTTC.